These 23 T cell receptor beta chains originate from one sample sequenced in a study of technical replicates of blood from a handful of donors. Repertoires were generated with immunoSEQ multiplex PCR, while TCRdb's copy carries only in-frame clones and drops some. Found here are around 100,000 clones, around 96% of them singletons; the top ten hold around 0.35%. The sequencing input was T cells isolated from PBMCs. Every receptor here comes from a human donor in good health.

The V call is TRBV7-9, the J call TRBJ2-1; 9 bases match TRBD2. The germline gives CDR1 SEHNR, CDR2 FQNEAQ (reference sequence). V was clipped by 4 bases and J by 14 bases; unmatched bases: 9. The CDR3 has 13 amino acids. The CDR3 DNA is TGTGCCAGCAGCTCGGAAGGGACTAGCCGAGAGTTCTTC. It is translated as CASSSEGTSREFF.

This chain links TRBV7-2 with TRBJ2-5, with D maybe TRBD2 (5 bases). Per the germline V gene, CDR1 is SGHTA and CDR2 is FQGNSA. The V end lost 1 base, the J end lost 7 bases, and 10 bases lay between the germline ends. The CDR3 is made up of 13 amino acids. The DNA of the CDR3 is TGTGCCAGCAGCTTAGGGACGGCGGGGACCCAGTACTTC. It encodes CASSLGTAGTQYF.

The rearrangement joins TRBV7-2 to TRBJ2-2; D may be TRBD2 (5 bases). V lost 5 bases to trimming and J lost 4 bases, with 14 bases between them. Germline assignment: CDR1 SGHTA and CDR2 FQGNSA. CDR3 length equals 15 residues. The CDR3: CASSPRTALTGELFF. For the CDR3, the DNA is TGTGCCAGCAGCCCTCGGACTGCCCTCACCGGGGAGCTGTTTTTT.

CDR3 in DNA: TGTGCCAGCTCACGGGACAGGTCCTACGAGCAGTACTTC. Protein: CASSRDRSYEQYF. The J gene is TRBJ2-7, the V gene TRBV18; TRBD1 aligns across 8 bases. This CDR3 has 13 amino acids. Germline CDR1 is KGHSH and CDR2 is LQKENI. J was trimmed by 1 base and V by 4 bases; bases with no gene match: 0.

The chain carries TRBV5-1 and TRBJ2-5; maybe TRBD1 (5 bases). The germline V gene has CDR1 SGHRS and CDR2 YFSETQ. The CDR3 covers 15 residues. Deletions cut 0 bases from V and 4 bases from J, with 13 bases between. CDR3: CASSLGGVGAETQYF. CDR3 coding DNA: TGCGCCAGCAGCTTGGGGGGCGTAGGGGCAGAGACCCAGTACTTC. The full variable domain, in which reference TRBV5-1 and TRBJ2-5 provide the parts outside the CDR3, is KAGVTQTPRYLIKTRGQQVTLSCSPISGHRSVSWYQQTPGQGLQFLFEYFSETQRNKGNFPGRFSGRQFSNSRSEMNVSTLELGDSALYLCASSLGGVGAETQYFGPGTRLLVL.

The rearrangement uses TRBV5-4 and TRBJ1-1; TRBD1 matches at 7 bases. Per germline, CDR1 SGHNT and CDR2 YYREEE (reference sequence). Germline trimming cut 4 bases from V and 1 base from J; bases unmatched to any gene: 4. The CDR3 consists of 14 residues. CDR3 in amino acids: CASSVTGRNTEAFF. The CDR3 DNA is TGTGCCAGCAGCGTGACAGGGAGGAACACTGAAGCTTTCTTT. Combining the CDR3 with reference TRBV5-4 and TRBJ1-1 gives the whole variable domain ETGVTQSPTHLIKTRGQQVTLRCSSQSGHNTVSWYQQALGQGPQFIFQYYREEENGRGNFPPRFSGLQFPNYSSELNVNALELDDSALYLCASSVTGRNTEAFFGQGTRLTVV.

This chain connects TRBV5-1 to TRBJ2-7, with 15 bases aligning to TRBD2. J gave up 1 base and V 4 bases, and 6 bases lay outside the gene matches. Germline V lookup: CDR1 SGHRS, CDR2 YFSETQ. The CDR3 runs to 17 residues. The CDR3 region is CASSPTGTSGGSYEQYF. The CDR3 DNA reads as TGCGCCAGCAGCCCCACCGGGACTAGCGGGGGGTCCTACGAGCAGTACTTC. The full variable domain, in which reference TRBV5-1 and TRBJ2-7 provide the parts outside the CDR3, is KAGVTQTPRYLIKTRGQQVTLSCSPISGHRSVSWYQQTPGQGLQFLFEYFSETQRNKGNFPGRFSGRQFSNSRSEMNVSTLELGDSALYLCASSPTGTSGGSYEQYFGPGTRLTVT.

CDR3 in DNA: TGTGCCAGCAGCCAACTAGCCGGGTCAGCGGGTTGGGAGCAGTACTTC. Its translation is CASSQLAGSAGWEQYF. The rearrangement links TRBV4-2 to TRBJ2-7; a possible D gene is TRBD2 (6 bases). Germline CDR1 and CDR2: LGHNA and YNFKEQ. This CDR3 has 16 amino acids. V was trimmed by 2 bases and J by 7 bases, leaving 21 bases between them.

This chain connects TRBV4-1 to TRBJ1-5; the D gene is possibly TRBD1 (6 bases). V was shortened by 3 bases and J by 0 bases, with 12 bases between the two germline ends. This CDR3 spans 16 amino acids. Per the germline V gene, CDR1 is MGHRA and CDR2 is YSYEKL. The CDR3 spells CASSQGALLSNQPQHF. The DNA of the CDR3 is TGCGCCAGCAGCCAGGGGGCTCTACTTAGCAATCAGCCCCAGCATTTT.

This sequence joins TRBV30 and TRBJ2-1; the D is unclear. The germline gives CDR1 GTSNPN, CDR2 SVGIG (reference sequence). The V and J ends lost 3 bases and 7 bases respectively, with 4 bases between them. The CDR3 extends over 10 amino acids. The CDR3 region has the DNA TGTGCCTGGAGCATGAATGAGCAGTTCTTC. Amino acids: CAWSMNEQFF.

The chain has TRBV19 and TRBJ2-7, with 8 bases matching TRBD2. This CDR3 spans 16 amino acids. V trimming: 6 bases; J trimming: 0 bases; junction bases outside the gene matches: 10. Germline V gene data show CDR1 as LNHDA and CDR2 as SQIVND (reference sequence). The CDR3 nucleotides are TGTGCCAGTAGGGACCCTAGGAGCGGGAGCTCCTACGAGCAGTACTTC. Translated: CASRDPRSGSSYEQYF.

The chain employs TRBV27 and TRBJ1-1; D is possibly TRBD1 (5 bases). The CDR3 spans 14 residues. Trimming pared 3 bases from V and 4 bases from J, leaving 12 bases between. Per the germline V gene, CDR1 is MNHEY and CDR2 is SMNVEV (reference sequence). The CDR3 DNA follows: TGTGCCAGCAGTTTTACCCAGGGAGGCACTGAAGCTTTCTTT. Protein: CASSFTQGGTEAFF.

This clone was recorded once. The genes are TRBV6-5 and TRBJ2-3, with D perhaps TRBD1 (6 bases). V dropped 2 bases and J dropped 4 bases, with 13 bases sitting between them. From germline, CDR1 is MNHEY and CDR2 SVGAGI. The CDR3 is 15 residues long. The CDR3 DNA reads as TGTGCCAGCAGTTACGCAACAGGGAACCCAGATACGCAGTATTTT. Its translation is CASSYATGNPDTQYF.

The V and J genes are TRBV6-1 and TRBJ2-5; D uncertain. This CDR3 spans 13 amino acids. Deletions cut 6 bases from V and 4 bases from J, with 12 bases between. Germline lookup yields CDR1 MNHNS and CDR2 SASEGT. The CDR3 DNA follows: TGTGCCAGCAGCGCCATTATCGGAGAGACCCAGTACTTC. This encodes CASSAIIGETQYF.

The V and J genes are TRBV5-4 and TRBJ1-4; D not certain. The V gene's germline CDR1 is SGHNT and CDR2 YYREEE (reference sequence). V was clipped by 3 bases and J by 8 bases, with 11 bases between them. The CDR3 contains 13 residues. CDR3 sequence reads: CASSSGGQEKLFF. The CDR3, as DNA: TGTGCCAGCAGCTCCGGCGGCCAGGAAAAACTGTTTTTT.

The chain joins TRBV5-6 to TRBJ2-4, with TRBD1 identical over 11 bases. Germline V lookup: CDR1 SGHDT, CDR2 YYEEEE. CDR3 size: 15 residues. Trimming took 2 bases from V and 9 from J; bases not matched to a gene: 7. The CDR3 sequence is CASSFGQGAMGIQYF. The CDR3 coding sequence is TGTGCCAGCAGCTTTGGACAGGGGGCCATGGGCATTCAGTACTTC.

This chain connects TRBV6-5 to TRBJ1-2; possible D gene TRBD1, 6 bases. CDR3 length equals 13 residues. Looked up from germline, CDR1 is MNHEY and CDR2 is SVGAGI. V was pared by 4 bases and J by 3 bases, with 9 bases between. The CDR3, as DNA: TGTGCCAGCAGTTTCCACAGGGACTATGGCTACACCTTC. This sequence encodes CASSFHRDYGYTF.

This sequence joins TRBV6-6 and TRBJ1-1, with 7 bases identical to TRBD1. The CDR3 has 15 amino acids. V lost 4 bases, J lost 1 base, and 6 bases stayed unmatched. Germline V lookup: CDR1 MNHNY, CDR2 SVGAGI (reference sequence). As DNA, the CDR3 is TGTGCCAGCAGTTTCTGGGACAGTGGGAACACTGAAGCTTTCTTT. This codes for CASSFWDSGNTEAFF.

The chain carries TRBV7-3 and TRBJ2-7; D is perhaps TRBD2 (6 bases). The germline V gene encodes CDR1 SGHTA and CDR2 FQGTGA. This CDR3 has 15 amino acids. V was clipped by 1 base and J by 3 bases, with 13 bases between them. Here the CDR3 DNA reads TGTGCCAGCAGCTTAATCCCGGGAGAGATCTACGAGCAGTACTTC. Residues: CASSLIPGEIYEQYF. Filled out from reference TRBV7-3 and TRBJ2-7, the complete variable domain reads GAGVSQTPSNKVTEKGKYVELRCDPISGHTALYWYRQSLGQGPEFLIYFQGTGAADDSGLPNDRFFAVRPEGSVSTLKIQRTERGDSAVYLCASSLIPGEIYEQYFGPGTRLTVT.

This clone was detected once. The chain has TRBV5-4 and TRBJ2-5; 8 bases match TRBD1. With V trimmed by 9 bases and J by 4 bases, 17 bases remained unmatched. Germline V CDR1 and CDR2: SGHNT, YYREEE (reference sequence). This CDR3 contains 16 residues. The CDR3 nucleotides read TGTGCCACGGGGACAGGTGTATTATTGGGACGAGAGACCCAGTACTTC. Residues: CATGTGVLLGRETQYF.

The chain couples TRBV28 to TRBJ2-7, with 8 bases fitting TRBD2. This CDR3 spans 16 amino acids. The V segment lost 6 bases and the J segment 3 bases; nucleotides outside the gene matches: 13. Germline loops: CDR1 MDHEN, CDR2 SYDVKM. The DNA for the CDR3 is TGTGCCAGCAGCGGGGGGGGCTCACATCTTTTCTACGAGCAGTACTTC. It codes for CASSGGGSHLFYEQYF.

The chain carries TRBV10-3 and TRBJ2-7; TRBD1 agrees at 12 bases. Losses at the gene ends were 9 bases for V and 4 bases for J; bases not matched to a gene: 7. The CDR3 spans 14 residues. CDR1 and CDR2 (germline): ENHRY, SYGVKD. The DNA of the CDR3 is TGTGCCATTACGTCGGGACAGGGGGCTTACGAGCAGTACTTC. This codes for CAITSGQGAYEQYF.

The rearrangement uses TRBV4-1 and TRBJ2-4; no clear D gene. Trimming cost V 5 bases and J 8 bases, with 13 bases left between them. From germline, CDR1 is MGHRA and CDR2 YSYEKL. This CDR3 has 13 amino acids. The CDR3 bases are TGCGCCAGCAGCACCAGGAATTTGGACATTCAGTACTTC. This gives the protein CASSTRNLDIQYF.